Listed below are T cell receptor beta chains from one sample, sequenced in a study of blood T cell repertoires in COVID-19. TCRdb keeps only in-frame clones here, not all; method: immunoSEQ multiplex PCR. Among roughly 290,000 clones listed, approximately 88% were seen once. Specimen: PBMCs or T cells enriched from blood (not recorded which). The source of these receptors is a woman between 40 and 55 years old who had recovered from COVID-19. The CDR3 runs from the conserved cysteine through the conserved F or W. D genes are given only for firm matches. Clone size appears in some rows only: once, few, many, or a class for an expanded clone.

J: TRBJ1-1; D: TRBD1; size: -; V: TRBV13; DNA: TGTGCCAGCAGCCGGACAGGGAACACTGAAGCTTTCTTT; CDR3: CASSRTGNTEAFF
J: TRBJ2-1; D: -; size: -; V: TRBV29-1; DNA: TGCAGCGGGGCCCTAGCGAACTACAATGAGCAGTTCTTC; CDR3: CSGALANYNEQFF
J: TRBJ2-3; D: -; size: -; V: TRBV7-6; DNA: TGTGCCAGCAGCCCAATCCGTAGACAGGAATTGGCAGATACGCAGTATTTT; CDR3: CASSPIRRQELADTQYF
J: TRBJ2-2; D: -; size: -; V: TRBV18; DNA: TGTGCCAGCTCACCACAGGGGACGAACACCGGGGAGCTGTTTTTT; CDR3: CASSPQGTNTGELFF
J: TRBJ1-1; D: -; size: -; V: TRBV6-5; DNA: TGTGCCAGCAGTAGACAGGAGGGGGGGAGTCATGAAGCTTTCTTT; CDR3: CASSRQEGGSHEAFF
J: TRBJ1-4; D: -; size: -; V: TRBV6-5; DNA: TGTGCCAGCAGTTACAGGGGCCCGGGAGTTGATGAAAAACTGTTTTTT; CDR3: CASSYRGPGVDEKLFF
J: TRBJ1-1; D: -; size: -; V: TRBV10-1; DNA: TGCGCCAGCAGTCCGGGACACCAGGTTGGAGCTTTCTTT; CDR3: CASSPGHQVGAFF
J: TRBJ2-1; D: -; size: -; V: TRBV19; DNA: TGTGCCAGTAGTAGTAAGGGCCGGCGGGATGAGCAGTTCTTC; CDR3: CASSSKGRRDEQFF
J: TRBJ2-1; D: TRBD2; size: -; V: TRBV5-1; DNA: TGCGCCAGCAGCAAGACTAGCTTCCATGAGCAGTTCTTC; CDR3: CASSKTSFHEQFF
J: TRBJ2-7; D: TRBD2; size: -; V: TRBV7-2; DNA: TGTGCCAGCAGCCACAGGACTAGCGGGACCTACGAGCAGTACTTC; CDR3: CASSHRTSGTYEQYF
J: TRBJ1-6; D: -; size: -; V: TRBV2; DNA: TGTGCCAGCACAGATCGGAGCTCCTATAATTCACCCCTCCACTTT; CDR3: CASTDRSSYNSPLHF
J: TRBJ1-1; D: -; size: -; V: TRBV12-3/TRBV12-4; DNA: TGTGCCAGCAGTTTAGGGGGGCGGTTTGGAGCTTTCTTT; CDR3: CASSLGGRFGAFF
J: TRBJ1-1; D: -; size: once; V: TRBV5-1; DNA: TGCGCCAGCCAAAATCAGGGTAACACTGAAGCTTTCTTT; CDR3: CASQNQGNTEAFF
J: TRBJ2-7; D: -; size: once; V: TRBV7-2; DNA: TGTGCCAGCAGCTTAAAATTCCCCAACTACGAGCAGTACTTC; CDR3: CASSLKFPNYEQYF
J: TRBJ1-6; D: TRBD1; size: -; V: TRBV7-9; DNA: TGTGCCAGCAGCCCCCGACAGGGTAATTCACCCCTCCACTTT; CDR3: CASSPRQGNSPLHF
J: TRBJ1-1; D: -; size: -; V: TRBV27; DNA: TGTGCCAGCAGTCCCTTCGGGGGAAACACTGAAGCTTTCTTT; CDR3: CASSPFGGNTEAFF
J: TRBJ2-2; D: TRBD2; size: -; V: TRBV19; DNA: TGTGCCAGCCACAACCCCTTGGGGGGGGCGAACACCGGGGAGCTGTTTTTT; CDR3: CASHNPLGGANTGELFF
J: TRBJ2-3; D: TRBD2; size: -; V: TRBV29-1; DNA: TGCAGCGGAAAGCGGGAGGGGTTCACAGATACGCAGTATTTT; CDR3: CSGKREGFTDTQYF
J: TRBJ2-3; D: TRBD2; size: -; V: TRBV7-3; DNA: TGTGCCAGCAGCTTAGCGGGAGCCGTCAGAGATACGCAGTATTTT; CDR3: CASSLAGAVRDTQYF
J: TRBJ2-1; D: -; size: -; V: TRBV27; DNA: TGTGCCAGCACCCTTTCAAGGGGGTTTAACAATGAGCAGTTCTTC; CDR3: CASTLSRGFNNEQFF
J: TRBJ2-1; D: -; size: -; V: TRBV7-9; DNA: TGTGCCAGCAGCCCCGCCCGGTTATATGAGCAGTTCTTC; CDR3: CASSPARLYEQFF
J: TRBJ1-2; D: TRBD1; size: -; V: TRBV18; DNA: TGTGCCAGCTCACAGGGACAGGGTCCCCTAATTGGCTACACCTTC; CDR3: CASSQGQGPLIGYTF
J: TRBJ2-6; D: -; size: -; V: TRBV7-8; DNA: TGTGCCAGCAGCTTAGTGAGTTCCGGGGCTGGGGCCAACGTCCTGACTTTC; CDR3: CASSLVSSGAGANVLTF
J: TRBJ1-1; D: -; size: -; V: TRBV9; DNA: TGTGCCAGCAGCCCCAGAGGACAGATTGAAGCTTTCTTT; CDR3: CASSPRGQIEAFF
J: TRBJ1-2; D: -; size: -; V: TRBV5-1; DNA: TGCGCCAGCAGCCCCCCCGGACAGAGGTCCTATGGCTACACCTTC; CDR3: CASSPPGQRSYGYTF
J: TRBJ1-6; D: TRBD1; size: -; V: TRBV10-2; DNA: TGCGCCAGCAGTCCCGACAGGGTCAATTCACCCCTCCACTTT; CDR3: CASSPDRVNSPLHF
J: TRBJ1-6; D: -; size: -; V: TRBV3-1/TRBV3-2; DNA: TGTGCCAGCAGCCAGGGGGCGAACTCACCCCTCCACTTT; CDR3: CASSQGANSPLHF
J: TRBJ2-1; D: -; size: -; V: TRBV12-5; DNA: TGTGCTAGTGGTACCGACAGGCGAGAGCAGTTCTTC; CDR3: CASGTDRREQFF
J: TRBJ2-1; D: TRBD1; size: -; V: TRBV19; DNA: TGTGCCACCCGCTTGGGGACAGGGACGATCAATGAGCAGTTCTTC; CDR3: CATRLGTGTINEQFF
J: TRBJ1-1; D: -; size: -; V: TRBV30; DNA: TGTGCCTGGAGTTCGGCTCAGGTTTACACTGAAGCTTTCTTT; CDR3: CAWSSAQVYTEAFF
J: TRBJ1-2; D: TRBD1; size: -; V: TRBV10-3; DNA: TGTGCCGTCCGGGACAGGGGTGCCCCAACCTATGGCTACACCTTC; CDR3: CAVRDRGAPTYGYTF
J: TRBJ2-7; D: TRBD1; size: -; V: TRBV5-1; DNA: TGCGCCAGCAGCCAGGGACAGGGGGCAAGGGAGCAGTACTTC; CDR3: CASSQGQGAREQYF
J: TRBJ1-1; D: -; size: few; V: TRBV11-1; DNA: TGTGCCAGCAGCTCCACAGGGCACGAAGAAGCTTTCTTT; CDR3: CASSSTGHEEAFF
J: TRBJ2-4; D: -; size: -; V: TRBV5-1; DNA: TGCGCCAGCAGCCCGGGCAGGGACATTCAGTACTTC; CDR3: CASSPGRDIQYF
J: TRBJ2-7; D: TRBD1; size: -; V: TRBV18; DNA: TGTGCCAGCTCACCAAGGACAGGGGACGAGCAGTACTTC; CDR3: CASSPRTGDEQYF
J: TRBJ1-2; D: TRBD1; size: -; V: TRBV19; DNA: TGTGCCAGTTCGTATGACAGGGTTTATGGCTACACCTTC; CDR3: CASSYDRVYGYTF
J: TRBJ1-3; D: -; size: few; V: TRBV9; DNA: TGTGCCAGCAGCCAGGGATACGCCGGAAACACCATATATTTT; CDR3: CASSQGYAGNTIYF
J: TRBJ2-7; D: TRBD2; size: -; V: TRBV2; DNA: TGTGCCAGCATTATATGGGCTAGCGGGGATCTGCGAACCTACGAGCAGTACTTC; CDR3: CASIIWASGDLRTYEQYF
J: TRBJ1-3; D: -; size: -; V: TRBV12-5; DNA: TGTGCTAGTGGTTCGCCAGGGGCTTCTGGAAACACCATATATTTT; CDR3: CASGSPGASGNTIYF
J: TRBJ2-7; D: -; size: -; V: TRBV10-2; DNA: TGCGCCAGCAAAAGGGCCGGGGGCTCCTACGAGCAGTACTTC; CDR3: CASKRAGGSYEQYF
J: TRBJ2-5; D: -; size: -; V: TRBV6-5; DNA: TGTGCCAGCACCCCGGGGACTCAAGAGACCCAGTACTTC; CDR3: CASTPGTQETQYF
J: TRBJ2-1; D: TRBD2; size: -; V: TRBV11-3; DNA: TGTGCCAGCAGCCTCGGGTGGGCGAGCGGGGGAGCCGACTACAATGAGCAGTTCTTC; CDR3: CASSLGWASGGADYNEQFF
J: TRBJ2-5; D: -; size: -; V: TRBV19; DNA: TGTGCCAGTAGTCCTAGGGGAATAGAGCAAGAGACCCAGTACTTC; CDR3: CASSPRGIEQETQYF
J: TRBJ2-1; D: -; size: few; V: TRBV6-2/TRBV6-3; DNA: TGTGCCAGCAGTTACTTCGGACAGACAAGCTCCTACAATGAGCAGTTCTTC; CDR3: CASSYFGQTSSYNEQFF
J: TRBJ2-1; D: TRBD2; size: -; V: TRBV5-1; DNA: TGCGCCAGCTCAGCCTTTGGGGGAGGGCCGTCCTACAATGAGCAGTTCTTC; CDR3: CASSAFGGGPSYNEQFF
J: TRBJ2-1; D: -; size: once; V: TRBV7-9; DNA: TGTGCCAGCAGCTTTACCGACAGAATGAGGCAGTTCTTC; CDR3: CASSFTDRMRQFF
J: TRBJ2-3; D: TRBD2; size: -; V: TRBV4-3; DNA: TGCGCCAGCAGCTTACTAGCGGGAGACACAGATACGCAGTATTTT; CDR3: CASSLLAGDTDTQYF
J: TRBJ1-2; D: -; size: few; V: TRBV7-2; DNA: TGTGCCAGCAGCTTGTTAACAGGGCGCGCCTATGGCTACACCTTC; CDR3: CASSLLTGRAYGYTF
J: TRBJ1-2; D: TRBD1; size: -; V: TRBV13; DNA: TGTGCCAGCAGCTTATGGGACAGGGAGGGCTATGGCTACACCTTC; CDR3: CASSLWDREGYGYTF
J: TRBJ1-2; D: TRBD1; size: -; V: TRBV9; DNA: TGTGCCAGCAGCCCTACAGGGGGGAGCTATGGCTACACCTTC; CDR3: CASSPTGGSYGYTF
J: TRBJ1-5; D: TRBD1; size: -; V: TRBV9; DNA: TGTGCCAGCAGCGTAGCCAAGGGGGCCCCTTATAGCAATCAGCCCCAGCATTTT; CDR3: CASSVAKGAPYSNQPQHF
J: TRBJ1-3; D: -; size: -; V: TRBV20-1; DNA: TGCAGTGCTAGTTCCGGGAGGTCCGGAAACACCATATATTTT; CDR3: CSASSGRSGNTIYF
J: TRBJ2-7; D: -; size: once; V: TRBV10-3; DNA: TGTGCCATCAGTGAGTCTACAGGGTTCTCCTACGAGCAGTACTTC; CDR3: CAISESTGFSYEQYF
J: TRBJ1-2; D: -; size: -; V: TRBV6-4; DNA: TGTGCCAGCAGTGACGGAGAGGGTTCGGGCTATGGCTACACCTTC; CDR3: CASSDGEGSGYGYTF